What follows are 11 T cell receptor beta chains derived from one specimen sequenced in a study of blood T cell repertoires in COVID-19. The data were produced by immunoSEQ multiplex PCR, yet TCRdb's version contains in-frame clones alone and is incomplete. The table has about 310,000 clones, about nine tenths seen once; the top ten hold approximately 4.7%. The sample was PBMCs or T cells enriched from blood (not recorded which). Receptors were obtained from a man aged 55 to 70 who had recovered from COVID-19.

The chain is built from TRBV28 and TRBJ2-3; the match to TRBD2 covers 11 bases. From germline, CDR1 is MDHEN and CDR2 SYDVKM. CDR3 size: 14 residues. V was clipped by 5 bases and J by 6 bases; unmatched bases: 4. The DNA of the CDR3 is TGTGCCAGCAGTCTAGCGGGAGGAATTGATACGCAGTATTTT. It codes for CASSLAGGIDTQYF.

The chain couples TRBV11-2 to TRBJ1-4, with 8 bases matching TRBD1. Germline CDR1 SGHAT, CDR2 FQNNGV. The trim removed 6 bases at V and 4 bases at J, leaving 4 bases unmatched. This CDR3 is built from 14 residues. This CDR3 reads CASSRDRNNEKLFF. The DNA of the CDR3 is TGTGCCAGCAGTCGGGACAGGAATAATGAAAAACTGTTTTTT.

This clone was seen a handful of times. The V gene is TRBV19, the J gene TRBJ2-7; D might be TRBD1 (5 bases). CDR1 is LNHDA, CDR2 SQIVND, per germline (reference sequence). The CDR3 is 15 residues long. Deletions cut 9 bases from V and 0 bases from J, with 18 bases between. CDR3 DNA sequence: TGTGCCAGCGCCCCCGACGGACAAAGCTCCTACGAGCAGTACTTC. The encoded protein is CASAPDGQSSYEQYF.

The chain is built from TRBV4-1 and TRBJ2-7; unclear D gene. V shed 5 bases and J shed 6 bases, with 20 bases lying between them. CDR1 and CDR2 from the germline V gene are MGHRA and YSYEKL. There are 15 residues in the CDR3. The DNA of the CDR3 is TGCGCCAGCAGCTCCGGCACCAGTCAGGCCGTCGAGCAGTACTTC. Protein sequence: CASSSGTSQAVEQYF.

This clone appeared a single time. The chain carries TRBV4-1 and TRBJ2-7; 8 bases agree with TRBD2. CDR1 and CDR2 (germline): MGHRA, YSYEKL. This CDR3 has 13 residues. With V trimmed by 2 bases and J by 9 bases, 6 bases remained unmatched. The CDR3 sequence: CASSQTGGPWQYF. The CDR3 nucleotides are TGCGCCAGCAGCCAAACGGGGGGGCCGTGGCAGTACTTC.

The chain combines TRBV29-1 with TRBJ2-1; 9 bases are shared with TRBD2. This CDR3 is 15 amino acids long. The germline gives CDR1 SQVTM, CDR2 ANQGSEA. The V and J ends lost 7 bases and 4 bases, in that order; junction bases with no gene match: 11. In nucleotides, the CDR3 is TGCAGCGGCATAGCGGGAGTCGCCCTTTACAATGAGCAGTTCTTC. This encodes CSGIAGVALYNEQFF.

CDR3 DNA: TGCGCCAGCCGACTAGCGGGAGTCACAGATACGCAGTATTTT. Protein product: CASRLAGVTDTQYF. This sequence joins TRBV5-1 and TRBJ2-3; 12 bases fit TRBD2. CDR1 is SGHRS, CDR2 YFSETQ, per germline. The CDR3 is 14 amino acids. With 7 bases clipped from V and 2 bases from J, the junction kept 2 bases outside the gene matches.

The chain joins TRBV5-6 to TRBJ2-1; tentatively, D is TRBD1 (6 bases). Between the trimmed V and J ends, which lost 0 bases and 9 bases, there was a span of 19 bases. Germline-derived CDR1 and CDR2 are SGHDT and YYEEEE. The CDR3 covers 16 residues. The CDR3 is CASSLAGQGVWGEQFF. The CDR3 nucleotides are TGTGCCAGCAGCTTGGCGGGACAAGGTGTGTGGGGTGAGCAGTTCTTC.

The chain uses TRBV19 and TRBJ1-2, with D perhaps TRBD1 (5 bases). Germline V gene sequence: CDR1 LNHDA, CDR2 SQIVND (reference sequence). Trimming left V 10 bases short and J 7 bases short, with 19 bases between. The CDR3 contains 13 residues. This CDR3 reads CATLGQGTSGYTF. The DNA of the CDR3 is TGTGCCACCTTAGGGCAGGGAACAAGTGGCTACACCTTC. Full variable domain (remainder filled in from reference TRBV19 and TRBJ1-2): DGGITQSPKYLFRKEGQNVTLSCEQNLNHDAMYWYRQDPGQGLRLIYYSQIVNDFQKGDIAEGYSVSREKKESFPLTVTSAQKNPTAFYLCATLGQGTSGYTFGSGTRLTVV.

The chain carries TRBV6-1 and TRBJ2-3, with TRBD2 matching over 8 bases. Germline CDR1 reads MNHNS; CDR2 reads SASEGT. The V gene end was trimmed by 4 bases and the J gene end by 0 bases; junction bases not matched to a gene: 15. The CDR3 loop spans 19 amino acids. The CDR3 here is CASSGGASGLSMSTDTQYF. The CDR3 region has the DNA TGTGCCAGCAGTGGGGGGGCTAGCGGGCTCTCAATGAGCACAGATACGCAGTATTTT.

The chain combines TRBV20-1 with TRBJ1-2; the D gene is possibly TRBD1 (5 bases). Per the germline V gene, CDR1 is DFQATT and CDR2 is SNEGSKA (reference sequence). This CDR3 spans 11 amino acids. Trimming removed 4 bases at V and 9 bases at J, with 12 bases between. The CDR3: CSATQGTSYTF. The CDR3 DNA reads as TGCAGTGCTACCCAGGGTACGAGCTACACCTTC.